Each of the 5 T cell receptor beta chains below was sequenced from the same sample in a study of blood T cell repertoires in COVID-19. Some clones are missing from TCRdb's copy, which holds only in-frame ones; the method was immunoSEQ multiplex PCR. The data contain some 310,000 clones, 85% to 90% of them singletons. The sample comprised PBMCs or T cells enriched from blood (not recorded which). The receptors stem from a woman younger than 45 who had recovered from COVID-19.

CDR3 protein: CASSPGGSYNSPLHF. DNA for the CDR3: TGTGCCAGCTCACCAGGAGGGTCCTATAATTCACCCCTCCACTTT. The genes are TRBV18 and TRBJ1-6; D remains unclear. CDR3 size: 15 residues. Between the trimmed V and J ends, which lost 2 bases and 1 base, there was a span of 6 bases. CDR1 and CDR2 from the germline V gene are KGHSH and LQKENI.

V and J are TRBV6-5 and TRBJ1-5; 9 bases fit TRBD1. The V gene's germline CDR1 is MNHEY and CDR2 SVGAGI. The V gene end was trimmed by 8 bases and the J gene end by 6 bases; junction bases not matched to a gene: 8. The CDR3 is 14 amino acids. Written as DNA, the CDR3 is TGTGCCAGCCAACAGGGGGCGGGGAGTCAGCCCCAGCATTTT. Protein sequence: CASQQGAGSQPQHF.

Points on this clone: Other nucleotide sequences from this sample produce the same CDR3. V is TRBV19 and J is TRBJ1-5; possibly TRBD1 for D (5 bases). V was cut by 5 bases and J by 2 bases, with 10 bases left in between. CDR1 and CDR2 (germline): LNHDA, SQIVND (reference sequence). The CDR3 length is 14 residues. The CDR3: CASSVQGGNQPQHF. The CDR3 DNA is TGTGCCAGTAGTGTGCAGGGCGGCAATCAGCCCCAGCATTTT.

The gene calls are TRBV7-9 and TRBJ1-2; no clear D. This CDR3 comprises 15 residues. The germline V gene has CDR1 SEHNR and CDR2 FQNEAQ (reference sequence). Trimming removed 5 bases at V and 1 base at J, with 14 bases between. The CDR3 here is CASSTATRVNYGYTF. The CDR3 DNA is TGTGCCAGCAGCACAGCCACGAGGGTTAACTATGGCTACACCTTC.

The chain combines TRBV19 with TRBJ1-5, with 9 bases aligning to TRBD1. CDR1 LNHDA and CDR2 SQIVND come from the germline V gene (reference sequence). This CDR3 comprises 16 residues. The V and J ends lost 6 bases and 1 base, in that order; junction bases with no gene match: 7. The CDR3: CASSSAGQGSNQPQHF. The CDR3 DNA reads TGTGCCAGTAGCTCTGCTGGACAGGGGAGCAATCAGCCCCAGCATTTT.